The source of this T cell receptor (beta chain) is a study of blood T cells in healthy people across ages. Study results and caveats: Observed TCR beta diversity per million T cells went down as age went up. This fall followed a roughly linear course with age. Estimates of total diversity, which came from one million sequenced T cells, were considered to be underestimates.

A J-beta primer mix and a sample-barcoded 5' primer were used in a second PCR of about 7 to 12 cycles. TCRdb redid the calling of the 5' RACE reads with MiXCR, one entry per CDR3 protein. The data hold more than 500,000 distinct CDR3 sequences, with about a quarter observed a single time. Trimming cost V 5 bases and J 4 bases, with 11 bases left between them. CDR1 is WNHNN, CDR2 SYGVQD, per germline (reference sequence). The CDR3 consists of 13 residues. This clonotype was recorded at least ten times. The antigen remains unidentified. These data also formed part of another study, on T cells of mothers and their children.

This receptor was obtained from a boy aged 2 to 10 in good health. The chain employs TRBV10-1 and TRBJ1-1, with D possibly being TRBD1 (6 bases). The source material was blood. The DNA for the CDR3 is TGCGCCAGCAGTCAGACAGGCCTCACTGAAGCTTTCTTT. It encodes CASSQTGLTEAFF.